Following are 16 T cell receptor beta chains from one sample sequenced in a study of sequential checkpoint blockade in melanoma. The treatment is: randomized to nivolumab then ipilimumab (arm A) or the reverse (arm B). This table comes from immunoSEQ multiplex PCR, and its TCRdb copy is limited to in-frame clones, with some not included. The sample yields just over 15,000 clones, 65% to 80% seen once. This sample comprised CD8+ T cells sorted from blood (inferred from file names), obtained from a patient given nivolumab and ipilimumab in sequence. All receptors derive from a human donor with melanoma.

This clone was recorded only once. The rearrangement links TRBV6-6 to TRBJ2-1; the match to TRBD1 covers 8 bases. The CDR3 has 13 amino acids. Germline V lookup: CDR1 MNHNY, CDR2 SVGAGI (reference sequence). V trimming: 6 bases; J trimming: 6 bases; junction bases outside the gene matches: 4. The CDR3 DNA follows: TGTGCCAGCAGCCAAGACAGGGGCAATGAGCAGTTCTTC. Protein product: CASSQDRGNEQFF.

The chain has TRBV20-1 and TRBJ2-7; 7 nucleotides agree with TRBD1. V was clipped by 5 bases and J by 6 bases; unmatched bases: 4. The CDR3 totals 11 residues. Germline loops: CDR1 DFQATT, CDR2 SNEGSKA (reference sequence). CDR3: CSALQGSEQYF. DNA for the CDR3: TGCAGTGCTTTACAGGGGAGCGAGCAGTACTTC.

V usage is TRBV7-8 and J usage is TRBJ2-5; 9 bases map to TRBD1. V shed 4 bases and J 2 bases; nucleotides not matched to a gene: 14. CDR1 SGHVS and CDR2 FQNEAQ come from the germline V gene. The CDR3 contains 18 residues. The CDR3 region is CASSYQYWDRDAQETQYF. CDR3 nucleotides: TGTGCCAGCAGCTATCAGTATTGGGACAGGGACGCGCAAGAGACCCAGTACTTC.

V gene TRBV7-9 combines with J gene TRBJ2-7; 7 bases align to TRBD1. In germline, CDR1 is SEHNR, CDR2 FQNEAQ (reference sequence). This CDR3 comprises 15 residues. The V gene end was trimmed by 9 bases and the J gene end by 4 bases; junction bases not matched to a gene: 15. CDR3 in DNA: TGTGCCAGTGGAATGACAGGGAGAAACTTTTACGAGCAGTACTTC. It codes for CASGMTGRNFYEQYF.

The J gene is TRBJ2-3, the V gene TRBV2; 7 bases match TRBD1. The J segment lost 5 bases and the V segment lost 6 bases, leaving 17 bases of the junction unmatched. This CDR3 is 17 amino acids long. Germline V CDR1 and CDR2: SNHLY, FYNNEI. Written as DNA, the CDR3 is TGTGCCAGCAGCGACCTGTTAACCGGGACAGCCCGAGATACGCAGTATTTT. The encoded protein is CASSDLLTGTARDTQYF.

The chain couples TRBV7-9 to TRBJ2-7, with TRBD2 matching over 7 bases. This CDR3 contains 17 residues. CDR1 and CDR2 (germline): SEHNR, FQNEAQ (reference sequence). The V segment lost 3 bases and the J segment 2 bases; nucleotides outside the gene matches: 13. In DNA form, the CDR3 reads TGTGCCAGCAGCTTTAGTAGTCGGGGGGATTACCCCTACGAGCAGTACTTC. Protein sequence: CASSFSSRGDYPYEQYF.

This chain connects TRBV7-9 to TRBJ1-1, with TRBD1 matching 9 bases. CDR3 size: 16 residues. CDR1 and CDR2 (germline): SEHNR, FQNEAQ (reference sequence). Trimming at V came to 5 bases and at J to 4 bases, leaving 11 bases not matched to a gene. CDR3 in amino acids: CASSTSGQGMSTEAFF. CDR3 nucleotides: TGTGCCAGCAGCACGTCGGGACAGGGAATGAGCACTGAAGCTTTCTTT.

V usage is TRBV30 and J usage is TRBJ2-7; TRBD1 matches at 7 bases. The CDR3 sequence is 13 residues long. Germline loops: CDR1 GTSNPN, CDR2 SVGIG (reference sequence). Trimming cost V 5 bases and J 5 bases; bases outside gene matches: 9. This chain's CDR3 is CAWDGQVSNEQYF. Here the CDR3 DNA reads TGTGCCTGGGACGGACAGGTCAGCAACGAGCAGTACTTC.

The chain couples TRBV9 to TRBJ2-2; tentatively, D is TRBD2 (6 bases). Per the germline V gene, CDR1 is SGDLS and CDR2 is YYNGEE. The CDR3 is 14 amino acids. Trimming removed 3 bases at V and 7 bases at J, with 13 bases between. In DNA, the CDR3 is TGTGCCAGCAGCGCTTCTAGCGCCGACGGGGAGCTGTTTTTT. Translating gives CASSASSADGELFF.

The CDR3 sequence is CAGTQRGSTYEQYF. The CDR3 region has the DNA TGTGCCGGAACGCAAAGGGGCAGTACCTACGAGCAGTACTTC. This rearrangement joins TRBV30 to TRBJ2-7; perhaps TRBD1 as D (5 bases). Germline V gene data show CDR1 as GTSNPN and CDR2 as SVGIG (reference sequence). The CDR3 consists of 14 residues. The germline V and J ends were trimmed by 8 bases and 2 bases, with 19 bases remaining between them.

This clone is categorized as medium-sized. The chain links TRBV12-5 to TRBJ2-7, with TRBD1 matching over 9 bases. The CDR3 consists of 14 residues. J lost 3 bases, V lost 7 bases, and 7 bases had no gene match. Germline values: CDR1 LGHNT, CDR2 FRNRAP. CDR3 amino acids: CASDSPGQGYEQYF. In DNA, the CDR3 is TGTGCTAGTGATTCACCGGGACAGGGCTACGAGCAGTACTTC. Supplemented by reference TRBV12-5 and TRBJ2-7, the full variable domain reads DARVTQTPRHKVTEMGQEVTMRCQPILGHNTVFWYRQTMMQGLELLAYFRNRAPLDDSGMPKDRFSAEMPDATLATLKIQPSEPRDSAVYFCASDSPGQGYEQYFGPGTRLTVT.

V usage is TRBV27 and J usage is TRBJ2-7; 11 bases agree with TRBD2. This CDR3 is 14 amino acids long. V trimming: 6 bases; J trimming: 6 bases; junction bases outside the gene matches: 7. CDR1 and CDR2 from the germline V gene are MNHEY and SMNVEV (reference sequence). In DNA form, the CDR3 reads TGTGCCAGCAGGCTAGCGGGAGGCCTTCCCGAGCAGTACTTC. Translated: CASRLAGGLPEQYF.

The genes are TRBV6-1 and TRBJ1-2, with 8 positions matching TRBD1. CDR1 MNHNS and CDR2 SASEGT come from the germline V gene. The CDR3 is 14 residues long. V lost 5 bases to trimming and J lost 7 bases; unmatched junction nucleotides: 9. The CDR3 region has the DNA TGTGCCAGCAGTTCACAGGGGGGCTCCGTTGGCTACACCTTC. Protein: CASSSQGGSVGYTF.

In its sample, this clone was seen a few times. The gene calls are TRBV6-1 and TRBJ2-7; the match to TRBD1 covers 9 bases. The germline CDR1 and CDR2 sequences are MNHNS and SASEGT. V lost 3 bases, J lost 2 bases, and 5 bases stayed unmatched. CDR3 length: 15 amino acids. CDR3 sequence (DNA): TGTGCCAGCAGTGACCAGACAGGGGGAGCCTACGAGCAGTACTTC. Its translation: CASSDQTGGAYEQYF.

This clone appeared a single time. V usage is TRBV27 and J usage is TRBJ2-5; 9 bases fit TRBD2. The length of the CDR3 is 15 residues. CDR1 and CDR2 from the germline V gene are MNHEY and SMNVEV (reference sequence). The junction had 9 bases not matched to a gene; V was cut back by 5 bases and J by 5 bases. The CDR3 loop is CASSLIAGVRETQYF. For the CDR3, the DNA is TGTGCCAGCAGTCTCATAGCGGGAGTGAGGGAGACCCAGTACTTC.

The rearrangement joins TRBV4-1 to TRBJ2-1; 7 nucleotides align to TRBD2. This CDR3 spans 14 amino acids. Germline values: CDR1 MGHRA, CDR2 YSYEKL. Germline trimming cut 2 bases from V and 8 bases from J; bases unmatched to any gene: 6. Written as DNA, the CDR3 is TGCGCCAGCAGCCAATTACTAGCGTCCGATGAGCAGTTCTTC. Its protein product is CASSQLLASDEQFF.